The rows below give T cell receptor beta chains drawn from one sample of a study of blood T cell repertoires in COVID-19. TCRdb keeps only in-frame clones here, not all; method: immunoSEQ multiplex PCR. Of around 45,000 clones listed, roughly 89% are singletons. Sequenced sample: peripheral blood. These TCRs come from a man between 65 and 85 years old with active COVID-19. The CDR3 runs from the conserved cysteine through the conserved F or W. A D gene is named only where the DNA matches it firmly. The listing skips clone size in some rows; elsewhere it reads once, few, many or a size class.

size	V	D	J	DNA	CDR3
-	TRBV5-4	TRBD2	TRBJ2-1	TGTGCCAGCAGCTTGGATGCGGGGGGGTACAATGAGCAGTTCTTC	CASSLDAGGYNEQFF
-	TRBV9	-	TRBJ2-1	TGTGCCAGCAGCGTATCCCAACTTCCCTACAATGAGCAGTTCTTC	CASSVSQLPYNEQFF
-	TRBV10-1	-	TRBJ2-1	TGCGCCAGCAGTGATAACCCCCAGGCGGGTATTGAGCAGTTCTTC	CASSDNPQAGIEQFF
-	TRBV7-2	-	TRBJ2-7	TGTGTCAGCAGCCCCCCGGGTCGTAATACGTACGAGCAGTACTTC	CVSSPPGRNTYEQYF
-	TRBV7-2	-	TRBJ2-5	TGTGCCAGCAGCTCCTGGAGGTCCCAGTACTTC	CASSSWRSQYF
-	TRBV3-1/TRBV3-2	TRBD1	TRBJ1-1	TGTGCCAGCAGCTTTACGGGACAGGGTAACCTAGCTTTCTTT	CASSFTGQGNLAFF
once	TRBV15	TRBD1	TRBJ1-2	TGTGCCACCAGAACAACAGGGGCAAATGGCTACACCTTC	CATRTTGANGYTF
once	TRBV25-1	-	TRBJ1-1	TGTGCCAGCAGTGTTTTAGCAAACACTGAAGCTTTCTTT	CASSVLANTEAFF
-	TRBV27	-	TRBJ1-5	TGTGCCAGCAGCCCCCCCCCGGCGCTAGGCCAGCCCCAGCATTTT	CASSPPPALGQPQHF
-	TRBV27	TRBD1	TRBJ1-2	TGTGCCAGCAGTAGAACCACAGGGGGCAGGGGGAATGGCTACACCTTC	CASSRTTGGRGNGYTF
once	TRBV7-2	-	TRBJ1-1	TGTGCCAGCAGCCCCAGTACTGAAGCTTTCTTT	CASSPSTEAFF
-	TRBV20-1	-	TRBJ2-1	TGCAGTGCCCCGGTGAGGAATGAGCAGTTCTTC	CSAPVRNEQFF
-	TRBV28	TRBD1	TRBJ1-4	TGTGCCAGCCTTGGATCCCCGGGACAGCACCCCGCAACTAATGAAAAACTGTTTTTT	CASLGSPGQHPATNEKLFF
-	TRBV4-1	-	TRBJ2-5	TGCGCCAGCAGCCAGGGGGGAGAGACCCAGTACTTC	CASSQGGETQYF
once	TRBV29-1	-	TRBJ1-2	TGCAGCGTTGTGCTGGGGGCGGGTGGCTACACCTTC	CSVVLGAGGYTF
few	TRBV25-1	TRBD1	TRBJ1-4	TGTGCCAGCAGTGTTCCGGGACAGGGGAGGGTAAAACTGTTTTTT	CASSVPGQGRVKLFF
-	TRBV7-9	-	TRBJ1-2	TGTGCCAGCAGCTTGGCGGGTTCCTCTGGTGGCTACACCTTC	CASSLAGSSGGYTF
-	TRBV3-1/TRBV3-2	-	TRBJ1-2	TGTGCCAGCAGCCTCGGACCTGGGACATCATCTAACTATGGCTACACCTTC	CASSLGPGTSSNYGYTF
-	TRBV11-3	-	TRBJ1-6	TGTGCCAGCAGCTGGAGACAGGATGAGGGGTTTTATAATTCACCCCTCCACTTT	CASSWRQDEGFYNSPLHF
once	TRBV19	-	TRBJ1-2	TGTGCCAGTAGTATAGGTGCGGACTTCTATGGCTACACCTTC	CASSIGADFYGYTF
-	TRBV12-5	TRBD2	TRBJ2-1	TGTGCTAGTGGTTTTAGCGGGGGAATGGGCAATGAGCAGTTCTTC	CASGFSGGMGNEQFF
-	TRBV5-4	TRBD2	TRBJ2-1	TGTGCCAGCAGCTTGAGCGGGGGGGCGTACAATGAGCAGTTCTTC	CASSLSGGAYNEQFF
-	TRBV27	TRBD2	TRBJ2-1	TGTGCCAGCAGTTTAGGGGCTAGCGGGGGACACAATGAGCAGTTCTTC	CASSLGASGGHNEQFF
-	TRBV6-2/TRBV6-3	TRBD2	TRBJ2-3	TGTGCCAGCAGCTATACTAGCGGGGGCCTCAGCACAGATACGCAGTATTTT	CASSYTSGGLSTDTQYF
-	TRBV4-1	-	TRBJ2-7	TGCGCCAGCAGCCCTGAGGAGGGGCCTTACGAGCAGTACTTC	CASSPEEGPYEQYF
-	TRBV18	TRBD2	TRBJ2-1	TGTGCCAGCTCACCTATTGGCGGGGGGTCCTACAATGAGCAGTTCTTC	CASSPIGGGSYNEQFF
-	TRBV27	-	TRBJ1-6	TGTGCCAGCAGTTTAAGCTTGCCAGGGGATTCACCCCTCCACTTT	CASSLSLPGDSPLHF
once	TRBV7-3	-	TRBJ2-1	TGTGCCAGCAGCTCCACAGGGACGGGTGAGCAGTTCTTC	CASSSTGTGEQFF
-	TRBV10-3	-	TRBJ1-1	TGTGCCATCAGTAAGGGACTTCAGAACACTGAAGCTTTCTTT	CAISKGLQNTEAFF
once	TRBV6-5	-	TRBJ1-2	TGTGCCAGCAGTTACAAGGGCAGGGCGGGGTATGGCTACACCTTC	CASSYKGRAGYGYTF
-	TRBV18	TRBD1	TRBJ2-3	TGTGCCAGCTCTCGAATAGGGGGCGCGGGTAATACGCAGTATTTT	CASSRIGGAGNTQYF
-	TRBV19	TRBD1	TRBJ1-4	TGTGCCAGTAGACCGGGACAGGGCGAAAAACTGTTTTTT	CASRPGQGEKLFF
-	TRBV7-9	-	TRBJ2-5	TGTGCCAGCAGTTCGACTGCTAAGGAGACCCAGTACTTC	CASSSTAKETQYF
-	TRBV30	-	TRBJ2-7	TGTGCCTGGAGTGGAATTTGGCCCGAGCAGTACTTC	CAWSGIWPEQYF
-	TRBV6-1	TRBD2	TRBJ2-5	TGTGCCAGCAGTGAAGACATCGGGGGGGAAGCCCAGTACTTC	CASSEDIGGEAQYF
once	TRBV12-5	TRBD1	TRBJ2-3	TGTGCTAGTGGTCTCGGACAGGGGGCAGTTGTAGATACGCAGTATTTT	CASGLGQGAVVDTQYF
once	TRBV21-1	-	TRBJ2-1	TGTGCCAGCAGCTTCCGGGACAGATCCAATGAGCAGTTCTTC	CASSFRDRSNEQFF
-	TRBV2	-	TRBJ2-7	TGTGCCAGCAGTGTGCGACAGTCCTCCTACGAGCAGTACTTC	CASSVRQSSYEQYF
-	TRBV6-5	-	TRBJ2-5	TGTGCCAGCTACAGGGGGGGGAACCAAGAGACCCAGTACTTC	CASYRGGNQETQYF
-	TRBV28	-	TRBJ1-2	TGTGCCAGCGGAACAGTTGGGCGCGGGATCTATGGCTACACCTTC	CASGTVGRGIYGYTF
-	TRBV4-3	-	TRBJ1-1	TGCGCCAGCAGCACAGAACTGCAGGGGATGAACACTGAAGCTTTCTTT	CASSTELQGMNTEAFF